This TCR beta chain was sequenced in a study of blood T cell repertoires in COVID-19. Study in general: COVID-19 samples collected from the United States, Italy and Spain covered acute and convalescent phases.

CDR1 LNHNV and CDR2 YYDKDF come from the germline V gene (reference sequence). V lost 3 bases, J lost 2 bases, and 2 bases stayed unmatched. This CDR3 contains 14 residues. Data came from immunoSEQ multiplex PCR; TCRdb stores just in-frame clones and leaves some out. The data contain approximately 140,000 clones, 75% to 90% of them singletons. This TCR was recovered from a woman aged 60-70 years with active or convalescent COVID-19. The rearrangement joins TRBV15 to TRBJ1-2; 8 bases match TRBD1. Sequencing was carried out using peripheral blood. The CDR3 DNA follows: TGTGCCACCAGCAGGGACAGGGTAAACTATGGCTACACCTTC. Amino acid sequence: CATSRDRVNYGYTF.